Listed below are T cell receptor beta chains from one sample, sequenced in a study of blood T cell repertoires in COVID-19. Generated by immunoSEQ multiplex PCR, the TCRdb table keeps only in-frame clones and is missing some. Found here are about 200,000 clones, roughly 75% of them singletons; the top ten hold around 5.8%. What was sequenced was peripheral blood. The receptor set was obtained from a woman between 65 and 79 years old with acute or convalescent COVID-19. CDR3s include the opening cysteine and the closing phenylalanine or tryptophan. D genes are given only for firm matches. Part of the rows lack a size; the others show once, few, many or a class for expanded clones.

CDR3aa: CASSHGTNTGELFF
CDR3nt: TGTGCCAGCAGCCACGGGACGAACACCGGGGAGCTGTTTTTT
abundance: -
j_gene: TRBJ2-2
v_gene: TRBV3-1/TRBV3-2
d_gene: -

CDR3aa: CASRTRDIGELFF
CDR3nt: TGTGCCAGTAGGACCCGGGACATCGGGGAGCTGTTTTTT
abundance: -
j_gene: TRBJ2-2
v_gene: TRBV19
d_gene: -

CDR3aa: CATSDPKLYEQYF
CDR3nt: TGTGCCACCAGTGACCCTAAACTTTACGAGCAGTACTTC
abundance: -
j_gene: TRBJ2-7
v_gene: TRBV24-1
d_gene: -

CDR3aa: CASSKDGNLDYGYTF
CDR3nt: TGTGCCAGTAGTAAGGACGGGAACCTTGACTATGGCTACACCTTC
abundance: -
j_gene: TRBJ1-2
v_gene: TRBV19
d_gene: -

CDR3aa: CASSQVIRGLYEQYF
CDR3nt: TGCGCCAGCAGCCAAGTTATCAGGGGGCTATACGAGCAGTACTTC
abundance: -
j_gene: TRBJ2-7
v_gene: TRBV4-1
d_gene: TRBD1

CDR3aa: CASSSGLHSGFYNEQFF
CDR3nt: TGTGCCAGCAGCTCGGGACTCCATTCTGGTTTTTACAATGAGCAGTTCTTC
abundance: -
j_gene: TRBJ2-1
v_gene: TRBV11-3
d_gene: -

CDR3aa: CASSTGTAEGYTF
CDR3nt: TGTGCCAGCAGCACCGGGACTGCGGAAGGCTACACCTTC
abundance: few
j_gene: TRBJ1-2
v_gene: TRBV5-4
d_gene: -

CDR3aa: CASSLVQSSPGYTF
CDR3nt: TGTGCCAGCAGCCTAGTTCAGAGTTCCCCTGGCTACACCTTC
abundance: -
j_gene: TRBJ1-2
v_gene: TRBV5-6
d_gene: -

CDR3aa: CASSPLGDDGNTIYF
CDR3nt: TGTGCCAGCTCACCATTAGGGGATGACGGAAACACCATATATTTT
abundance: -
j_gene: TRBJ1-3
v_gene: TRBV18
d_gene: -

CDR3aa: CASSLVRTGGGETQYF
CDR3nt: TGTGCCAGCAGCTTGGTTCGGACAGGGGGCGGCGAGACCCAGTACTTC
abundance: -
j_gene: TRBJ2-5
v_gene: TRBV5-5
d_gene: TRBD1

CDR3aa: CASSQVLLAGVGGNEQFF
CDR3nt: TGCGCCAGCAGCCAGGTTCTTCTAGCGGGAGTTGGTGGGAATGAGCAGTTCTTC
abundance: few
j_gene: TRBJ2-1
v_gene: TRBV4-1
d_gene: TRBD2

CDR3aa: CASRVQSGYQPQHF
CDR3nt: TGTGCCAGCAGAGTCCAGTCGGGGTATCAGCCCCAGCATTTT
abundance: few
j_gene: TRBJ1-5
v_gene: TRBV28
d_gene: -

CDR3aa: CAISESQGGYGYTF
CDR3nt: TGTGCCATCAGTGAGTCACAGGGTGGCTATGGCTACACCTTC
abundance: -
j_gene: TRBJ1-2
v_gene: TRBV10-3
d_gene: -

CDR3aa: CASSPSPGAGNTIYF
CDR3nt: TGTGCCAGCAGTCCAAGTCCAGGGGCTGGAAACACCATATATTTT
abundance: -
j_gene: TRBJ1-3
v_gene: TRBV28
d_gene: -

CDR3aa: CASSLNPSTDTQYF
CDR3nt: TGTGCCAGCAGCTTAAACCCTTCTACGGATACGCAGTATTTT
abundance: -
j_gene: TRBJ2-3
v_gene: TRBV7-3
d_gene: -

CDR3aa: CASSLTGANTEAFF
CDR3nt: TGCGCCAGTTCGTTAACAGGGGCGAACACTGAAGCTTTCTTT
abundance: -
j_gene: TRBJ1-1
v_gene: TRBV5-1
d_gene: TRBD1

CDR3aa: CASSLWGSASGSYEQYF
CDR3nt: TGTGCCAGCAGTTTATGGGGCTCGGCTAGCGGGAGTTACGAGCAGTACTTC
abundance: -
j_gene: TRBJ2-7
v_gene: TRBV27
d_gene: TRBD2

CDR3aa: CASSLGFTGNQPQHF
CDR3nt: TGTGCCAGCAGTTTAGGTTTTACAGGCAATCAGCCCCAGCATTTT
abundance: -
j_gene: TRBJ1-5
v_gene: TRBV27
d_gene: -

CDR3aa: CAWRDPGADTQYF
CDR3nt: TGTGCCTGGAGGGACCCCGGGGCAGATACGCAGTATTTT
abundance: -
j_gene: TRBJ2-3
v_gene: TRBV30
d_gene: -

CDR3aa: CASSSGNEQFF
CDR3nt: TGTGCCAGCAGTTCAGGGAATGAGCAGTTCTTC
abundance: -
j_gene: TRBJ2-1
v_gene: TRBV6-6
d_gene: -

CDR3aa: CASPPSGSPPGNTIYF
CDR3nt: TGTGCCAGCCCCCCATCAGGTAGTCCCCCTGGAAACACCATATATTTT
abundance: once
j_gene: TRBJ1-3
v_gene: TRBV28
d_gene: -

CDR3aa: CASSPTGADTGELFF
CDR3nt: TGTGCCAGCTCACCGACAGGGGCGGACACCGGGGAGCTGTTTTTT
abundance: -
j_gene: TRBJ2-2
v_gene: TRBV18
d_gene: TRBD1

CDR3aa: CASTPTDRLHLHF
CDR3nt: TGTGCCAGCACCCCGACCGACAGGCTTCACCTCCACTTT
abundance: few
j_gene: TRBJ1-6
v_gene: TRBV28
d_gene: -

CDR3aa: CASTTGFTLAEAFF
CDR3nt: TGTGCCAGCACTACAGGGTTCACACTTGCTGAAGCTTTCTTT
abundance: -
j_gene: TRBJ1-1
v_gene: TRBV6-5
d_gene: -

CDR3aa: CASRGVGGSEQYF
CDR3nt: TGTGCCAGTCGCGGTGTGGGGGGATCCGAGCAGTACTTC
abundance: -
j_gene: TRBJ2-7
v_gene: TRBV2
d_gene: -

CDR3aa: CASSLIGQGMNEQFF
CDR3nt: TGTGCCAGCAGTTTAATCGGACAGGGAATGAATGAGCAGTTCTTC
abundance: once
j_gene: TRBJ2-1
v_gene: TRBV28
d_gene: TRBD1

CDR3aa: CASSSQQGAGEKLFF
CDR3nt: TGTGCCAGCAGTTCTCAACAGGGGGCGGGTGAAAAACTGTTTTTT
abundance: few
j_gene: TRBJ1-4
v_gene: TRBV25-1
d_gene: TRBD1

CDR3aa: CASSSTGITEAFF
CDR3nt: TGCGCCAGCAGCTCTACAGGGATCACTGAAGCTTTCTTT
abundance: -
j_gene: TRBJ1-1
v_gene: TRBV5-1
d_gene: -

CDR3aa: CASSVGGGLADEQFF
CDR3nt: TGTGCCAGCAGCGTGGGAGGGGGACTAGCGGACGAGCAGTTCTTC
abundance: -
j_gene: TRBJ2-1
v_gene: TRBV5-5
d_gene: TRBD2

CDR3aa: CAIRGQGANTEAFF
CDR3nt: TGTGCCATTCGGGGACAGGGGGCTAACACTGAAGCTTTCTTT
abundance: -
j_gene: TRBJ1-1
v_gene: TRBV10-3
d_gene: TRBD1

CDR3aa: CAWSVQGGYGYTF
CDR3nt: TGTGCCTGGAGTGTACAAGGGGGCTATGGCTACACCTTC
abundance: once
j_gene: TRBJ1-2
v_gene: TRBV30
d_gene: -

CDR3aa: CASSPPVGLAGGPDNEQFF
CDR3nt: TGTGCCAGCAGCCCACCGGTGGGACTAGCGGGAGGGCCTGACAATGAGCAGTTCTTC
abundance: few
j_gene: TRBJ2-1
v_gene: TRBV3-1/TRBV3-2
d_gene: TRBD2

CDR3aa: CASSLARSGGSNQPQHF
CDR3nt: TGTGCCAGCAGCTTAGCGCGGTCGGGAGGTAGCAATCAGCCCCAGCATTTT
abundance: -
j_gene: TRBJ1-5
v_gene: TRBV7-2
d_gene: -

CDR3aa: CASSYFSQGASDTEAFF
CDR3nt: TGCGCCAGCAGCTACTTTTCACAGGGGGCGTCGGACACTGAAGCTTTCTTT
abundance: -
j_gene: TRBJ1-1
v_gene: TRBV5-1
d_gene: TRBD1

CDR3aa: CASSSFPPGQGSGELFF
CDR3nt: TGTGCCAGCAGTTCTTTTCCTCCGGGACAGGGATCCGGGGAGCTGTTTTTT
abundance: -
j_gene: TRBJ2-2
v_gene: TRBV27
d_gene: TRBD1

CDR3aa: CASSPRPGNQPQHF
CDR3nt: TGTGCCAGCAGCCCGAGGCCCGGCAATCAGCCCCAGCATTTT
abundance: -
j_gene: TRBJ1-5
v_gene: TRBV6-2/TRBV6-3
d_gene: -

CDR3aa: CASRHTGEKLFF
CDR3nt: TGTGCCAGCAGGCATACAGGGGAAAAACTGTTTTTT
abundance: -
j_gene: TRBJ1-4
v_gene: TRBV28
d_gene: -

CDR3aa: CASSLDAGLVKSEQYF
CDR3nt: TGTGCCAGCAGCTTAGACGCGGGACTAGTTAAATCCGAGCAGTACTTC
abundance: -
j_gene: TRBJ2-7
v_gene: TRBV28
d_gene: TRBD2

CDR3aa: CASSPTGETAFF
CDR3nt: TGCGCCAGCAGCCCTACGGGGGAAACGGCTTTCTTT
abundance: few
j_gene: TRBJ1-1
v_gene: TRBV5-1
d_gene: -

CDR3aa: CASSRTTGKQFF
CDR3nt: TGTGCCAGCAGTAGGACGACAGGAAAGCAGTTCTTC
abundance: -
j_gene: TRBJ2-1
v_gene: TRBV6-2/TRBV6-3
d_gene: -

CDR3aa: CASSMDRLSYEQYF
CDR3nt: TGTGCCAGCAGCATGGACAGGTTGTCCTACGAGCAGTACTTC
abundance: few
j_gene: TRBJ2-7
v_gene: TRBV5-4
d_gene: TRBD1

CDR3aa: CAWRADRNNSPLHF
CDR3nt: TGTGCCTGGAGGGCCGACAGAAATAATTCACCCCTCCACTTT
abundance: -
j_gene: TRBJ1-6
v_gene: TRBV30
d_gene: -

CDR3aa: CASSFYETQYF
CDR3nt: TGTGCCAGCAGCTTTTATGAGACCCAGTACTTC
abundance: -
j_gene: TRBJ2-5
v_gene: TRBV7-2
d_gene: -

CDR3aa: CASTDRAGPGELFF
CDR3nt: TGTGCCAGTACCGACAGGGCAGGTCCCGGGGAGCTGTTTTTT
abundance: -
j_gene: TRBJ2-2
v_gene: TRBV19
d_gene: TRBD1

CDR3aa: CASSRDWGEQYF
CDR3nt: TGTGCCAGCAGCCGGGACTGGGGAGAGCAGTACTTC
abundance: -
j_gene: TRBJ2-7
v_gene: TRBV3-1/TRBV3-2
d_gene: -